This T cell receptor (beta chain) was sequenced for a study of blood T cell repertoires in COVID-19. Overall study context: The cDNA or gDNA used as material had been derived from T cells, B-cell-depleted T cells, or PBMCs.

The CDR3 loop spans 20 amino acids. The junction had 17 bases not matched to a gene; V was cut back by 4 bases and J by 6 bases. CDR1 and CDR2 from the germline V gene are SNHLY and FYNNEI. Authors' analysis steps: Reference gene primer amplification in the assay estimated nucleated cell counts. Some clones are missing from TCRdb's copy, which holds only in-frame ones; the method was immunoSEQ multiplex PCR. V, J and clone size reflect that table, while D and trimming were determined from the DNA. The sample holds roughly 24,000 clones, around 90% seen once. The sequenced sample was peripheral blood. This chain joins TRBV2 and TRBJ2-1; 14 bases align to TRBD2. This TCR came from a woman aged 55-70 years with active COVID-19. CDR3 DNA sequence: TGTGCCAGCAGTGGATCCAGGTTTCTTAGGACTAGCGGGAGGTTCAATGAGCAGTTCTTC. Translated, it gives CASSGSRFLRTSGRFNEQFF.